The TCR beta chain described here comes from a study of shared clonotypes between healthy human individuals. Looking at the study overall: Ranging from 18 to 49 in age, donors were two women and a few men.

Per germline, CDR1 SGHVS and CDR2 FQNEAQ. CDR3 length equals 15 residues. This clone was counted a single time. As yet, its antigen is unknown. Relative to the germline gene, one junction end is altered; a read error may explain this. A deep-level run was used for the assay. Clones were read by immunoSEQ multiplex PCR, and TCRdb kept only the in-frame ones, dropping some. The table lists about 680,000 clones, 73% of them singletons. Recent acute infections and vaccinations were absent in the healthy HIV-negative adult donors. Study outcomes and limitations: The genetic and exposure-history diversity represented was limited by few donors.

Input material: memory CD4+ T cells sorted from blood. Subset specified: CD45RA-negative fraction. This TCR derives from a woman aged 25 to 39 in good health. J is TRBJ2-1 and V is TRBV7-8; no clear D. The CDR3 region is CASSLGLGSFNEQFF. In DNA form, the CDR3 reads TGTGCCAGCAGCTTAGGTCTGGGATCCTTCAATGAGCAGTTCTTC.